One and the same sample provided the 20 T cell receptor beta chains below, sequenced in a study of regulatory T cells in long-lasting Graves disease (dated by TCRdb to about 2021). This specimen's time point label, interpreted: newly diagnosed GD, antithyroid drugs for less than 3 months. RNA was extracted from PBMCs in TRIzol for both TCR sequencing and RNA sequencing. Library construction relied on multiplex PCR. Reads for this sample came from an Illumina HiSeq 4000. CDR3 regions were amplified by Arm-PCR with iRepertoire HTBI primers to construct TCR beta libraries. TCRdb trimmed the raw reads at Q25, called clones with MiXCR and kept productive beta chains. Every CDR3 protein is listed once, alongside the most common genes and DNA of its rows. The sample table contains hundreds of thousands of distinct CDR3 sequences; only one count was recorded for about 14% of them. The ten biggest clones cover about 10% of the sample.

These data were also reused for a study on T cells in Graves' hyperthyroidism and ophthalmopathy.

Sequencing used peripheral blood mononuclear cells (PBMCs), obtained at new diagnosis, from a patient treated with antithyroid drugs. These receptors all come from a man between 25 and 39 years old with Graves disease. Donor details come from another sample of the same person, matched by shared clones.

The genes are TRBV29-1 and TRBJ1-1; D gene uncertain. Deletions cut 6 bases from V and 2 bases from J, with 7 bases between. The CDR3 length is 11 residues. Germline values: CDR1 SQVTM, CDR2 ANQGSEA. CDR3 amino acids: CSVGLNTEAFF. The CDR3 nucleotides are TGCAGCGTGGGCCTAAACACTGAAGCTTTCTTT.

This clonotype appeared many times. CDR3 DNA: TGCAGTGCTAGAGATCACCATGCAGCTAACTATGGCTACACCTTC. The encoded protein is CSARDHHAANYGYTF. This chain links TRBV20-1 with TRBJ1-2, with D hard to call. Trimming pared 0 bases from V and 0 bases from J, leaving 11 bases between. This CDR3 has 15 amino acids. CDR1 and CDR2 (germline): DFQATT, SNEGSKA (reference sequence).

V is TRBV6-1 and J is TRBJ1-1; perhaps TRBD1 as D (5 bases). The CDR3 runs 11 residues. CDR1 MNHNS and CDR2 SASEGT come from the germline V gene. V shed 9 bases and J shed 3 bases, with 8 bases lying between them. CDR3 DNA sequence: TGTGCCAGTTACAGGTACACTGAAGCTTTCTTT. Its translation: CASYRYTEAFF.

This clonotype was recorded at least ten times. The chain has TRBV5-1 and TRBJ2-2; 7 bases align to TRBD1. Germline assignment: CDR1 SGHRS and CDR2 YFSETQ. The CDR3 loop spans 15 amino acids. With V trimmed by 3 bases and J by 3 bases, 5 bases remained unmatched. The CDR3 nucleotides are TGCGCCAGCAGCTCGACAGGGTGGGACACCGGGGAGCTGTTTTTT. This sequence encodes CASSSTGWDTGELFF.

This clonotype was recorded many times. The chain combines TRBV11-1 with TRBJ2-1; TRBD2 aligns across 14 bases. V lost 5 bases to trimming and J lost 3 bases; unmatched junction nucleotides: 6. The length of the CDR3 is 17 residues. CDR1 and CDR2 from the germline V gene are SGHAT and FQDESV (reference sequence). The CDR3 DNA is TGTGCCAGCAGCCCGACTAGCGGGAGGGCGAGCTACAATGAGCAGTTCTTC. Protein: CASSPTSGRASYNEQFF.

The V and J genes are TRBV5-6 and TRBJ1-2; no definite D call. V dropped 2 bases and J dropped 8 bases, with 13 bases sitting between them. CDR3 length: 13 amino acids. Looked up from germline, CDR1 is SGHDT and CDR2 is YYEEEE. CDR3 sequence (DNA): TGTGCCAGCAGCTTCGGACCCCAGCGGGGCTACACCTTC. Its protein is CASSFGPQRGYTF. Supplemented by reference TRBV5-6 and TRBJ1-2, the full variable domain reads DAGVTQSPTHLIKTRGQQVTLRCSPKSGHDTVSWYQQALGQGPQFIFQYYEEEERQRGNFPDRFSGHQFPNYSSELNVNALLLGDSALYLCASSFGPQRGYTFGSGTRLTVV.

In regard to this clonotype: A far larger clone is a single base away, which makes a read error likely. The chain recombines TRBV24-1 with TRBJ2-1; tentatively, D is TRBD2 (5 bases). Germline CDR1 reads KGHDR; CDR2 reads SFDVKD. Trimming took off 0 bases at V and 10 bases at J, with 6 bases between the two ends. CDR3 length: 12 amino acids. This chain's CDR3 is CATSDLDYEQFF. For the CDR3, the DNA is TGTGCCACCAGTGATTTGGACTACGAGCAGTTCTTC.

Only a few counts were recorded for this clonotype. The DNA of the CDR3 is TGTGCCTGGAAAAGGACAGGAGGCAAAAACATTCAGTACTTC. The encoded protein is CAWKRTGGKNIQYF. The rearrangement links TRBV30 to TRBJ2-4; 7 positions agree with TRBD1. This CDR3 comprises 14 residues. Germline CDR1 GTSNPN, CDR2 SVGIG (reference sequence). J gave up 3 bases and V 4 bases, and 6 bases lay outside the gene matches.

For this clonotype: A much more abundant neighbour one base away suggests this may be a read error. This chain connects TRBV3-1 to TRBJ2-7; 12 bases agree with TRBD2. Unmatched junction bases numbered 4, after V lost 0 bases and J lost 7 bases. CDR3 length: 15 residues. The germline V gene encodes CDR1 LGHDT and CDR2 YNNKEL (reference sequence). The CDR3 spells CASSQDRLAGVEQYF. The CDR3 coding sequence is TGTGCCAGCAGCCAAGATCGACTAGCGGGAGTTGAGCAGTACTTC.

This clonotype occurred a few times. The chain combines TRBV24-1 with TRBJ2-1; 9 nucleotides match TRBD1. The CDR3 sequence is 13 residues long. V lost 12 bases and J lost 2; bases outside the gene matches: 4. Germline V gene lookup returns CDR1 KGHDR and CDR2 SFDVKD. The chain's CDR3 is CASYRGPYNEQFF. The CDR3 DNA sequence: TGTGCCTCCTACAGGGGGCCCTACAATGAGCAGTTCTTC.

This clonotype was counted many times. The V call is TRBV20-1, the J call TRBJ1-4; no definite D call. V gave up 6 bases and J gave up 6 bases, with 14 bases separating them. CDR3 length: 13 residues. Germline V gives CDR1 DFQATT, CDR2 SNEGSKA (reference sequence). The CDR3 DNA follows: TGCAGTGCGCGTCTGAACTCGTATGAAAAACTGTTTTTT. Translation: CSARLNSYEKLFF.

This clonotype was found many times. The V and J genes are TRBV18 and TRBJ1-1; D remains ambiguous. Trimming removed 1 base at V and 4 bases at J, with 7 bases between. Germline V gene sequence: CDR1 KGHSH, CDR2 LQKENI. This CDR3 is built from 13 residues. The CDR3 here is CASSPQARTEAFF. The CDR3 coding sequence is TGTGCCAGCTCACCACAGGCGCGCACTGAAGCTTTCTTT. Together with reference TRBV18 and TRBJ1-1, the CDR3 gives the full variable domain: NAGVMQNPRHLVRRRGQEARLRCSPMKGHSHVYWYRQLPEEGLKFMVYLQKENIIDESGMPKERFSAEFPKEGPSILRIQQVVRGDSAAYFCASSPQARTEAFFGQGTRLTVV.

This clonotype has just one count. The chain uses TRBV29-1 and TRBJ2-7; tentatively, D is TRBD2 (5 bases). V was clipped by 2 bases and J by 6 bases, with 8 bases between them. This CDR3 has 11 amino acids. CDR1 and CDR2 (germline): SQVTM, ANQGSEA. The CDR3 DNA follows: TGCAGCGTTGAAACTGGACTCGAGCAGTACTTC. It specifies CSVETGLEQYF.

The chain is built from TRBV5-1 and TRBJ1-2, with 8 bases aligning to TRBD1. Germline assignment: CDR1 SGHRS and CDR2 YFSETQ. The CDR3 runs to 16 residues. Losses at the gene ends were 0 bases for V and 6 bases for J; bases not matched to a gene: 10. The DNA for the CDR3 is TGCGCCAGCAGCTTGGTTACAGGGGGACCCAAGAATGGCTACACCTTC. Encoded protein: CASSLVTGGPKNGYTF.

This clonotype was seen ten or more times. The genes are TRBV30 and TRBJ1-1; TRBD1 aligns across 8 bases. Germline assignment: CDR1 GTSNPN and CDR2 SVGIG (reference sequence). The V gene end was trimmed by 2 bases and the J gene end by 7 bases; junction bases not matched to a gene: 9. This CDR3 comprises 14 residues. CDR3: CAWSPPRGRDEAFF. As DNA, the CDR3 is TGTGCCTGGAGTCCCCCCAGGGGGCGGGATGAAGCTTTCTTT.

This clonotype has just a few counts. The chain is built from TRBV27 and TRBJ2-1; D is possibly TRBD2 (6 bases). The J call may be faulty, since TRBJ2-5 better matches the DNA end. Germline V gene lookup returns CDR1 MNHEY and CDR2 SMNVEV (reference sequence). The CDR3 has 15 amino acids. This CDR3 reads CASTGVGGTQETQYF. The CDR3 nucleotides are TGTGCCAGCACCGGTGTTGGGGGGACCCAAGAGACCCAGTACTTC.

This clonotype was detected ten times or more. This chain uses TRBV27 with TRBJ1-1; no clear D gene. Per germline, CDR1 MNHEY and CDR2 SMNVEV (reference sequence). CDR3 length: 13 residues. V gave up 3 bases and J gave up 7 bases, with 12 bases separating them. The DNA of the CDR3 is TGTGCCAGCAGTTTTCGGGGAAAGGGTGAAGCTTTCTTT. Translating it yields CASSFRGKGEAFF.

This clonotype occurred many times. This chain joins TRBV3-1 and TRBJ1-1, with D possibly TRBD1 on 5 matching bases. V was clipped by 10 bases and J by 7 bases, with 13 bases between them. Per the germline V gene, CDR1 is LGHDT and CDR2 is YNNKEL (reference sequence). The CDR3 extends over 11 amino acids. DNA for the CDR3: TGTGCCATATCGGGGGAGAGTGAAGCTTTCTTT. Translated, it gives CAISGESEAFF.

A word on this clonotype: With a much larger clone just one base away, this may be a read error. The V call is TRBV7-9, the J call TRBJ2-7; D gene uncertain. V was shortened by 2 bases and J by 2 bases, with 4 bases between the two germline ends. The germline CDR1 and CDR2 sequences are SEHNR and FQNEAQ (reference sequence). CDR3 length: 12 amino acids. The CDR3 protein is CASSLKPYEQYF. The CDR3 region has the DNA TGTGCCAGCAGCTTAAAACCCTACGAGCAGTACTTC. The full variable domain, with the rest looked up from reference TRBV7-9 and TRBJ2-7, is DTGVSQNPRHKITKRGQNVTFRCDPISEHNRLYWYRQTLGQGPEFLTYFQNEAQLEKSRLLSDRFSAERPKGSFSTLEIQRTEQGDSAMYLCASSLKPYEQYFGPGTRLTVT.

This clonotype has at least ten counts. The J gene is TRBJ2-5, the V gene TRBV18; 7 bases are a match to TRBD1. The germline V gene has CDR1 KGHSH and CDR2 LQKENI. V dropped 8 bases and J dropped 5; count of bases not matched to a gene: 5. The CDR3 consists of 12 residues. The CDR3 reads CASSPQGETQYF. The DNA for the CDR3 is TGTGCCAGCAGCCCACAGGGGGAGACCCAGTACTTC.